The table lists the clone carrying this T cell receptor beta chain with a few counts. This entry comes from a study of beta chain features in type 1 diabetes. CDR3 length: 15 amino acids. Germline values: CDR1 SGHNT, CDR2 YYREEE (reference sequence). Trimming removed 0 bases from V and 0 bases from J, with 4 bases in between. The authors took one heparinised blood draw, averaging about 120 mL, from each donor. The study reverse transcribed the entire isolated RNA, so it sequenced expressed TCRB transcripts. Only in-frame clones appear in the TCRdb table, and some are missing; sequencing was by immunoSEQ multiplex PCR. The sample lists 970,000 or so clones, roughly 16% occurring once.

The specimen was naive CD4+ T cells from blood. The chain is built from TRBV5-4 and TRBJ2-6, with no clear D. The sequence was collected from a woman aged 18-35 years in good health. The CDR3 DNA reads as TGTGCCAGCAGCTTGGGGAACTCTGGGGCCAACGTCCTGACTTTC. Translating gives CASSLGNSGANVLTF.